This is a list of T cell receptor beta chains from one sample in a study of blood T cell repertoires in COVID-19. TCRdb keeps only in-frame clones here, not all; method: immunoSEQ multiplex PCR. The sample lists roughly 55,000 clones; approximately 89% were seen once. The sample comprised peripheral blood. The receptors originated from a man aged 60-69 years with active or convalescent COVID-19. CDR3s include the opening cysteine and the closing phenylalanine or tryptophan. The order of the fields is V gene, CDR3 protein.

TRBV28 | CASSLRRPLEQYF
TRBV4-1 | CASSFLAGESSYEQYF
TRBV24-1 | CATSDSKSLSYNEQFF
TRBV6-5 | CASTNGGIYGYTF
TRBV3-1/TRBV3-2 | CASSRGATYGYTF
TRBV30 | CAWSRDRAYNEQFF
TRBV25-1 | CASSETGKEKLFF
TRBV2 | CASKRTANTEAFF
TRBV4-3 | CASSQELRASYEQYF
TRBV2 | CASRRAGGNEKLFF
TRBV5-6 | CASSFRDRGSPLHF
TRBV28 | CASSLPAGFSAFF
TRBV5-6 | CASSLRGQGVNEQFF
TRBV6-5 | CASRTRGISNYGYTF
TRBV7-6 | CASSLALPGANSPLHF